These T cell receptor beta chains were read from a single sample in a study of T cells in narcolepsy. Produced via immunoSEQ multiplex PCR; TCRdb's table is partial and in-frame only. The repertoire consists of 20,000 to 30,000 clones, with roughly 86% occurring once and the leading ten covering approximately 1.1%. The specimen sequenced was memory (CD45RA-) CD4+ T cells from blood. These TCRs come from a human donor in good health. Both conserved end residues are part of each CDR3. Each record gives: D gene, V gene, clone size, J gene, CDR3 DNA, CDR3 protein. The D gene is left open where the match is weak. Not every row has a clone size; where given, it reads once, few, many or a size class.

.	TRBV6-4	.	TRBJ1-6	TGTGCCAGCAGCGAGGGTTCCTATAATTCACCCCTCCACTTT	CASSEGSYNSPLHF
.	TRBV21-1	.	TRBJ2-3	TGTGCCAGCAGCAGAGAGCAGACTAGTCAGTGTGATACGCAGTATTTT	CASSREQTSQCDTQYF
.	TRBV13	once	TRBJ2-7	TGTGCCAGCAGCTTACGTTCCGAGCAGTACTTC	CASSLRSEQYF
.	TRBV4-1	few	TRBJ1-3	TGCGCCAGCAGCCACGTCCAGAGCTCTGGAAACACCATATATTTT	CASSHVQSSGNTIYF
.	TRBV4-2	.	TRBJ1-1	TGTGCCAGCAGCCAAGATAACAGCCCTAGTCGAGCTGAAGCTTTCTTT	CASSQDNSPSRAEAFF
.	TRBV7-7	.	TRBJ2-1	TGTGCTAGCAGCTTAACTACCGGCAGGGGCAATGAGCAGTTCTTC	CASSLTTGRGNEQFF
.	TRBV20-1	.	TRBJ2-3	TGCAGTGCTAGGTCCGGATTTAGGGAGTATTTT	CSARSGFREYF
TRBD2	TRBV19	.	TRBJ2-1	TGTGCCAGTAGTATAGCGGGGGGGCCTCCAACAAATGAGCAGTTCTTC	CASSIAGGPPTNEQFF
.	TRBV11-2	.	TRBJ2-1	TGTGCCAGCAGCTCCGCGGGGGCGGCTAACTACAATGAGCAGTTCTTC	CASSSAGAANYNEQFF
.	TRBV5-6	.	TRBJ1-5	TGTGCCAGCAGCTTCTTGGACAGCCAAGGGGCCATTATGCCCCAGCATTTT	CASSFLDSQGAIMPQHF
.	TRBV7-2	.	TRBJ2-7	TGTGCCAGCAGCTTAGTCCCCGGAGGCTACGAGCAGTACTTC	CASSLVPGGYEQYF
TRBD2	TRBV27	few	TRBJ2-3	TGTGCCAGCAGTTTATCCTCCATAGCGGGCAGGGTGCAGTATTTT	CASSLSSIAGRVQYF
.	TRBV11-2	few	TRBJ2-1	TGTGCCAGCAGCTTAGATATGCAGGGGTACAATGAGCAGTTCTTC	CASSLDMQGYNEQFF
.	TRBV2	.	TRBJ1-2	TGTGCCAGCAGAGAAGGTGGTGGCTACACCTTC	CASREGGGYTF
.	TRBV19	.	TRBJ1-5	TGTGCCAGTAGTATCGCGCCTAGCAATCAGCCCCAGCATTTT	CASSIAPSNQPQHF
.	TRBV7-8	.	TRBJ1-5	TGTGCCAGCAGCTTAGTGTTAGGCGGGACGGGTCAGCCCCAGCATTTT	CASSLVLGGTGQPQHF
TRBD1	TRBV4-1	.	TRBJ2-3	TGCGCCAGCGGACCTATCGGGACAGGGACAGATACGCAGTATTTT	CASGPIGTGTDTQYF
TRBD1	TRBV19	.	TRBJ1-1	TGTGCCAGTAACCCGGACAGGGGGCGAATGAACACTGAAGCTTTCTTT	CASNPDRGRMNTEAFF
TRBD2	TRBV7-8	.	TRBJ2-3	TGTGCCAGCAGCTATAGCGGGAGGGGAGGGGATACGCAGTATTTT	CASSYSGRGGDTQYF